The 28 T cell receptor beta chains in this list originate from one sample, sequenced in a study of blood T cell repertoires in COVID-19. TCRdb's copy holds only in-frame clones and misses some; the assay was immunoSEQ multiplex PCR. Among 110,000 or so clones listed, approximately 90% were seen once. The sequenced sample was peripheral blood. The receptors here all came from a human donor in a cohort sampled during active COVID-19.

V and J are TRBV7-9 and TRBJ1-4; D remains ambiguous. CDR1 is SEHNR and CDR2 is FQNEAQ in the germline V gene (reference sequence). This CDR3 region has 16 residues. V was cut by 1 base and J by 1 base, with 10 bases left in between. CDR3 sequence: CASSLGRGETNEKLFF. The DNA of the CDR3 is TGTGCCAGCAGCTTAGGAAGAGGCGAAACTAATGAAAAACTGTTTTTT.

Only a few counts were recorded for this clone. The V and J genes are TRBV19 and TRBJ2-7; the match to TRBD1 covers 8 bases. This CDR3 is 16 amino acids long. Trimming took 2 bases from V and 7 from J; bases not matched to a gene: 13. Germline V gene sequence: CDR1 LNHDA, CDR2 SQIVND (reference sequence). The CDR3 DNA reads TGTGCCAGTAGTATACCGGCCGGCCAGGGGGCGAGGGAGCAGTACTTC. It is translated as CASSIPAGQGAREQYF.

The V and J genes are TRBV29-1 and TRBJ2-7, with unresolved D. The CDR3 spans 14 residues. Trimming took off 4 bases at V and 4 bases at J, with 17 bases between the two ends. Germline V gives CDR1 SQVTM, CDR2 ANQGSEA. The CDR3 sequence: CSVVEPTLNYEQYF. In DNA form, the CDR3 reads TGCAGCGTTGTTGAACCAACATTAAATTACGAGCAGTACTTC.

The CDR3 DNA reads as TGTGCCAGCAGTTCGGTAGCGGGAGCACACGAGCAGTACTTC. Its protein is CASSSVAGAHEQYF. The chain links TRBV6-5 to TRBJ2-7; the match to TRBD2 covers 9 bases. V was pared by 4 bases and J by 5 bases, with 6 bases of the junction left unmatched. CDR1 is MNHEY and CDR2 is SVGAGI in the germline V gene. This CDR3 comprises 14 residues.

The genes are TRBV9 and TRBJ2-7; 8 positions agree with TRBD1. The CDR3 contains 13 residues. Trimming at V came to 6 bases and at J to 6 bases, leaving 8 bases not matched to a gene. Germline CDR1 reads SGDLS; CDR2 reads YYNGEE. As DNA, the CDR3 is TGTGCCAGCACAAAGGACAGGGATGGCGAGCAGTACTTC. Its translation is CASTKDRDGEQYF.

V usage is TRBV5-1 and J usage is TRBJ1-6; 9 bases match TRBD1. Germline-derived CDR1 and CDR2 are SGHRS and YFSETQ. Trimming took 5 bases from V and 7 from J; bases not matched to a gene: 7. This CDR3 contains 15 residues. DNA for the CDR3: TGCGCCAGCAGGTGGGGACAGGGCGAGAATTCACCCCTCCACTTT. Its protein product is CASRWGQGENSPLHF.

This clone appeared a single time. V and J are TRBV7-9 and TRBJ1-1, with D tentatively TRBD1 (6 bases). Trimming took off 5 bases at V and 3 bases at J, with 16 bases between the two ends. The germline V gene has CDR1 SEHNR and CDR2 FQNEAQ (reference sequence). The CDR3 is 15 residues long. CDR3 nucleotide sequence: TGTGCCAGCAGCCCTCCAGGGGCATGGGACACTGAAGCTTTCTTT. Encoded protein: CASSPPGAWDTEAFF.

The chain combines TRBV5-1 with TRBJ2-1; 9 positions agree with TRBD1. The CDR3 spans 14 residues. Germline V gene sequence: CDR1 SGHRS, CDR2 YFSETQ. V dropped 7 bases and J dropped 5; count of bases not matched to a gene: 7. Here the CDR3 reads CASLQGAGNNEQFF. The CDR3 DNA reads TGCGCCAGCTTACAGGGGGCGGGTAACAATGAGCAGTTCTTC.

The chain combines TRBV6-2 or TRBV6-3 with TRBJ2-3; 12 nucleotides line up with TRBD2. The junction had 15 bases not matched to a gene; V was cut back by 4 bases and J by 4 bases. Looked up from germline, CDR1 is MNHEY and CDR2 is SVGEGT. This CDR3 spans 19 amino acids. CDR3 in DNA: TGTGCCAGCAGTTTTAGACTAGCGGGGGTTCTGGTTGGGGCAGATACGCAGTATTTT. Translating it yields CASSFRLAGVLVGADTQYF.

The CDR3 DNA reads as TGCGCCAGCAGCCAAGGGACAGGGTTGTTTCGGAACTATGGCTACACCTTC. This translates into CASSQGTGLFRNYGYTF. The chain employs TRBV4-1 and TRBJ1-2; 8 nucleotides agree with TRBD1. The CDR3 length is 17 residues. J gave up 2 bases and V 1 base, and 9 bases lay outside the gene matches. From germline, CDR1 is MGHRA and CDR2 YSYEKL.

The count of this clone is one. As DNA, the CDR3 is TGTGCCAGCCAGGGACTAGCGGGAGTTGGGGGCAATGAGCAGTTCTTC. Protein: CASQGLAGVGGNEQFF. V is TRBV2 and J is TRBJ2-1; 14 bases are a match to TRBD2. With V trimmed by 8 bases and J by 6 bases, 9 bases remained unmatched. This CDR3 has 16 residues. The germline CDR1 and CDR2 sequences are SNHLY and FYNNEI.

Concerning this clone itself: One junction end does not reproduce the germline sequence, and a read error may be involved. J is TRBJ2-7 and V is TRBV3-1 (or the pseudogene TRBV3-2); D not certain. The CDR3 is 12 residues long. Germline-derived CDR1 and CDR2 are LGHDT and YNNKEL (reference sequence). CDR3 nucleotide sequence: TGTGCCAGCAGCCAACCGCTTCCCCCCCTAGTCTTC. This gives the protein CASSQPLPPLVF.

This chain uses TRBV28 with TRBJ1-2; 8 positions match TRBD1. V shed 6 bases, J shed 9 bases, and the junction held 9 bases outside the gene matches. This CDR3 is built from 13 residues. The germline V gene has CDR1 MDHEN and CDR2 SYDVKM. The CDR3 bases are TGTGCCAGCAGCCCGGACAGGGTTAATAGCTACACCTTC. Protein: CASSPDRVNSYTF.

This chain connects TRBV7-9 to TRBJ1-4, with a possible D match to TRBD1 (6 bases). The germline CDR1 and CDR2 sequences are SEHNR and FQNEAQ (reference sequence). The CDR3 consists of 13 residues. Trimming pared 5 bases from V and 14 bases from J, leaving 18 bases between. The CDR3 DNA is TGTGCCAGCAGCCCAGAGGCGAACAGGGCGCTGTTTTTT. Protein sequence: CASSPEANRALFF.

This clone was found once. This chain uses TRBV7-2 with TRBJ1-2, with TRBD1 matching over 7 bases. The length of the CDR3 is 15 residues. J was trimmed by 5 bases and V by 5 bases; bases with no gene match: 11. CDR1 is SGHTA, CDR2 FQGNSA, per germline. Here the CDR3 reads CASSPRTGLIYGYTF. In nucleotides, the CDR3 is TGTGCCAGCAGCCCGAGGACAGGCTTGATTTATGGCTACACCTTC.

The CDR3 nucleotides read TGTGCCAGCTCACCACAGGGGCTAGCGGGAGTAAACTCCTACGAGCAGTACTTC. Encoded protein: CASSPQGLAGVNSYEQYF. The genes are TRBV18 and TRBJ2-7, with 10 nucleotides matching TRBD2. Per the germline V gene, CDR1 is KGHSH and CDR2 is LQKENI. The CDR3 consists of 18 residues. The V segment lost 1 base and the J segment 0 bases; nucleotides outside the gene matches: 9.

For the CDR3, the DNA is TGTGCCAGCACCAGTGGACAGCTCACAGATACGCAGTATTTT. As protein: CASTSGQLTDTQYF. The chain uses TRBV7-3 and TRBJ2-3; maybe TRBD1 (6 bases). The CDR3 is 14 amino acids. Trimming removed 7 bases from V and 2 bases from J, with 13 bases in between. Germline CDR1 reads SGHTA; CDR2 reads FQGTGA. The full variable domain, rest sourced from reference TRBV7-3 and TRBJ2-3, is GAGVSQTPSNKVTEKGKYVELRCDPISGHTALYWYRQSLGQGPEFLIYFQGTGAADDSGLPNDRFFAVRPEGSVSTLKIQRTERGDSAVYLCASTSGQLTDTQYFGPGTRLTVL.

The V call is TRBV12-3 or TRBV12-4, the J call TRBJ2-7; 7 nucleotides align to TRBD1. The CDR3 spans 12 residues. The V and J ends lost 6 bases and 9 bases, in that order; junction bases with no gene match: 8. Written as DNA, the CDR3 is TGTGCCAGCAGCCGGACAGGAGTCGGGCAGTACTTC. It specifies CASSRTGVGQYF.

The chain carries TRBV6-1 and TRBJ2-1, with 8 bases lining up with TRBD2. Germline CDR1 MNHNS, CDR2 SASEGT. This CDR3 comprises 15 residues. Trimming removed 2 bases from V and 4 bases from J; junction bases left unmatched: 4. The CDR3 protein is CASSELAGYYNEQFF. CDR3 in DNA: TGTGCCAGCAGTGAATTAGCGGGGTATTACAATGAGCAGTTCTTC.

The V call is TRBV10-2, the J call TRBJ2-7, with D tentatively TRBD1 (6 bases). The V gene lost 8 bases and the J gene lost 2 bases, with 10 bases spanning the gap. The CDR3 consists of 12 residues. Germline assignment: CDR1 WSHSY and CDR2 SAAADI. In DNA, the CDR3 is TGCGCCAGCTCGGCAGGGGCCTACGAGCAGTACTTC. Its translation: CASSAGAYEQYF.

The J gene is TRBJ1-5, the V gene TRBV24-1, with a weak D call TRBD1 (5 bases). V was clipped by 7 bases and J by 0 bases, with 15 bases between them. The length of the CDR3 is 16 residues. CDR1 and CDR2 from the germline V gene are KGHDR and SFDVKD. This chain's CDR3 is CATRVPGLHSNQPQHF. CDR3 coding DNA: TGTGCCACCAGAGTCCCAGGGCTGCATAGCAATCAGCCCCAGCATTTT.

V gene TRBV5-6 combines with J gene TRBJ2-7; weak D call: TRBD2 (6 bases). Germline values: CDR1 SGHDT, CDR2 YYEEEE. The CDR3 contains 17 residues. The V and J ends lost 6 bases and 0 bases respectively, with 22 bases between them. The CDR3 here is CASTQVVAGKSSYEQYF. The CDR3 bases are TGTGCCAGCACCCAGGTAGTTGCGGGAAAAAGCTCCTACGAGCAGTACTTC.

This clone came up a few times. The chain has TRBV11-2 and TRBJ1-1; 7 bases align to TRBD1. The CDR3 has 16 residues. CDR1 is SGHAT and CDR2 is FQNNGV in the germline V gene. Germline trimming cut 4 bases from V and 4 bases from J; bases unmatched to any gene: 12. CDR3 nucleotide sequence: TGTGCCAGCAGCTCCTTAGGGGGCTGGGGGAGCACTGAAGCTTTCTTT. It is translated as CASSSLGGWGSTEAFF.

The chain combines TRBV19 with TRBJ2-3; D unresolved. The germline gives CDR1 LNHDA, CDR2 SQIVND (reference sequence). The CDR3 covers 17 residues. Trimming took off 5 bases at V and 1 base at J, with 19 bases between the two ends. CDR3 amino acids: CASSRSGAVFGTDTQYF. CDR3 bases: TGTGCCAGTAGTCGTTCCGGAGCTGTGTTTGGCACAGATACGCAGTATTTT.

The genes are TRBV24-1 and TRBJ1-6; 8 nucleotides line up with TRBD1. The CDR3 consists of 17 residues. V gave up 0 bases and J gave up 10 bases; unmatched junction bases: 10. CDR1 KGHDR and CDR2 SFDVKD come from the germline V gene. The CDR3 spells CATSDLRRGTGVSPLHF. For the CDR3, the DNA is TGTGCCACCAGTGATTTGCGTCGGGGGACAGGAGTCTCACCCCTCCACTTT.

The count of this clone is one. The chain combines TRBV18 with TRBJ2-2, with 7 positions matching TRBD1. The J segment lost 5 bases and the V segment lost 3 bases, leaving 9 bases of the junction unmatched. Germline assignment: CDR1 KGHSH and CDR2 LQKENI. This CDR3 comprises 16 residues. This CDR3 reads CASSPDLNRGTGELFF. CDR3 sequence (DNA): TGTGCCAGCTCACCCGATCTCAACAGGGGAACCGGGGAGCTGTTTTTT. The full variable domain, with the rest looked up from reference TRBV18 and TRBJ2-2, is NAGVMQNPRHLVRRRGQEARLRCSPMKGHSHVYWYRQLPEEGLKFMVYLQKENIIDESGMPKERFSAEFPKEGPSILRIQQVVRGDSAAYFCASSPDLNRGTGELFFGEGSRLTVL.

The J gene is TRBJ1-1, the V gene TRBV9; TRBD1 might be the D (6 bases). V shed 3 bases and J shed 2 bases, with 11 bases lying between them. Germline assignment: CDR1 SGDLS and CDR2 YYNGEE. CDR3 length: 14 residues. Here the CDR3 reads CASSAGGRNTEAFF. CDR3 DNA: TGTGCCAGCAGCGCTGGGGGCAGAAACACTGAAGCTTTCTTT.

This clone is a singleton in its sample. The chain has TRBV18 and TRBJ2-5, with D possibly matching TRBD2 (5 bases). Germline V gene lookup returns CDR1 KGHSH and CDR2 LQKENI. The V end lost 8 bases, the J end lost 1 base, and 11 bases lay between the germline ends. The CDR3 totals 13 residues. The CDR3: CASRTGVQETQYF. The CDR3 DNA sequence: TGTGCCAGCCGAACCGGGGTCCAAGAGACCCAGTACTTC.